These 17 T cell receptor beta chains share one sample of origin, sequenced in a study of metastatic and nonmetastatic thyroid tumors. Treatment of any kind had been given to no patient before thyroid surgery. TCRdb re-called clones from the PCR reads using MiXCR. The sample lists 30,000 to 35,000 clones; around a third were seen once. The sequencing input was tumor tissue. Receptors originate from a female donor with papillary thyroid cancer or a benign thyroid nodule (not recorded which). Some clones in this sample may be carry-over from other donors' samples.

The J gene is TRBJ2-2, the V gene TRBV6-1; 12 nucleotides match TRBD1. Germline V gene sequence: CDR1 MNHNS, CDR2 SASEGT. Trimming removed 8 bases from V and 3 bases from J; junction bases left unmatched: 1. The CDR3 spans 14 residues. CDR3 region: CASGTGGDTGELFF. CDR3 bases: TGTGCCAGCGGGACAGGGGGCGACACCGGGGAGCTGTTTTTT.

This clone was found a few times. J is TRBJ1-4 and V is TRBV6-1; the D gene is possibly TRBD1 (5 bases). Trimming pared 4 bases from V and 7 bases from J, leaving 19 bases between. Looked up from germline, CDR1 is MNHNS and CDR2 is SASEGT. The CDR3 contains 16 residues. CDR3 loop: CASSAHGGSGGEKLFF. The CDR3 coding sequence is TGTGCCAGCAGTGCCCACGGGGGGTCGGGCGGTGAAAAACTGTTTTTT.

This clone was observed a few times. V and J are TRBV11-2 and TRBJ1-6; D is ambiguous. CDR1 is SGHAT, CDR2 FQNNGV, per germline. The germline V and J ends were trimmed by 6 bases and 0 bases, with 15 bases remaining between them. The CDR3 has 17 residues. CDR3 in amino acids: CASRKRAASSYNSPLHF. CDR3 sequence (DNA): TGTGCCAGCAGGAAGAGGGCCGCTAGCTCCTATAATTCACCCCTCCACTTT.

The chain employs TRBV12-3 or TRBV12-4 and TRBJ2-2; D not resolved. The CDR3 sequence is 13 residues long. V gave up 2 bases and J gave up 4 bases, with 5 bases separating them. In DNA, the CDR3 is TGTGCCAGCAGTTTAATATCCACCGGGGAGCTGTTTTTT. It yields the protein CASSLISTGELFF.

This clone came up a few times. This chain connects TRBV6-5 to TRBJ2-1; D might be TRBD2 (6 bases). CDR3 length: 16 residues. Per germline, CDR1 MNHEY and CDR2 SVGAGI. V lost 5 bases to trimming and J lost 8 bases, with 22 bases between them. CDR3 sequence reads: CASSIPAGSVTDEQFF. For the CDR3, the DNA is TGTGCCAGCAGTATCCCTGCCGGGAGCGTTACAGATGAGCAGTTCTTC.

In this sample, this clone turned up a few times. The V gene is TRBV28, the J gene TRBJ2-7; D might be TRBD2 (5 bases). V was cut by 6 bases and J by 0 bases, with 15 bases left in between. Per the germline V gene, CDR1 is MDHEN and CDR2 is SYDVKM. This CDR3 comprises 15 residues. The CDR3 spells CASRLNSGSSYEQYF. CDR3 bases: TGTGCCAGCAGACTTAACAGCGGCAGCTCCTACGAGCAGTACTTC.

The chain links TRBV12-3 or TRBV12-4 to TRBJ1-2, with D unresolved. The V end was cut by 3 bases, the J end by 7 bases, with 12 bases between. The CDR3 is 13 amino acids. CDR3 loop: CASSFDNEGGYTF. The CDR3 coding sequence is TGTGCCAGCAGTTTCGACAACGAGGGTGGCTACACCTTC.

This clone appeared a few times. The chain joins TRBV2 to TRBJ1-5; TRBD1 matches 7 bases. This CDR3 has 15 residues. Per the germline V gene, CDR1 is SNHLY and CDR2 is FYNNEI. With V trimmed by 6 bases and J by 3 bases, 8 bases remained unmatched. This CDR3 is CASRQNTGDNQPQHF. The CDR3, as DNA: TGTGCCAGCAGGCAAAATACAGGGGACAATCAGCCCCAGCATTTT.

The chain employs TRBV2 and TRBJ2-2, with 7 bases identical to TRBD2. J gave up 3 bases and V 7 bases, and 5 bases lay outside the gene matches. Germline V gene data show CDR1 as SNHLY and CDR2 as FYNNEI. The CDR3 runs to 14 residues. The CDR3: CASNPSGYTGELFF. The CDR3 DNA sequence: TGTGCCAGCAACCCTAGCGGTTACACCGGGGAGCTGTTTTTT.

This chain uses TRBV20-1 with TRBJ2-1; D gene uncertain. Germline CDR1 DFQATT, CDR2 SNEGSKA (reference sequence). The V end was cut by 5 bases, the J end by 7 bases, with 6 bases between. There are 10 residues in the CDR3. CDR3 coding DNA: TGCAGTGCTCGACATAATGAGCAGTTCTTC. This encodes CSARHNEQFF.

This clone has more than one count but fewer than ten. The rearrangement joins TRBV2 to TRBJ2-7; no firm D call. Germline lookup yields CDR1 SNHLY and CDR2 FYNNEI. The CDR3 consists of 13 residues. V was shortened by 7 bases and J by 2 bases, with 12 bases between the two germline ends. The CDR3 nucleotides are TGTGCCAGCAAGCAGGACGGCCCCTACGAGCAGTACTTC. It is translated as CASKQDGPYEQYF.

Only a few counts were recorded for this clone. This chain links TRBV27 with TRBJ2-7; perhaps TRBD1 as D (6 bases). CDR1 is MNHEY and CDR2 is SMNVEV in the germline V gene (reference sequence). V lost 5 bases to trimming and J lost 0 bases, with 14 bases between them. This CDR3 region has 15 residues. The CDR3 sequence is CASSPYEQGSYEQYF. The CDR3 nucleotides are TGTGCCAGCAGTCCATACGAACAGGGCTCCTACGAGCAGTACTTC.

This rearrangement joins TRBV5-1 to TRBJ1-2, with D uncertain. The CDR3 length is 14 residues. Trimming left V 1 base short and J 4 bases short, with 11 bases between. Germline V gene lookup returns CDR1 SGHRS and CDR2 YFSETQ. CDR3 DNA: TGCGCCAGCAGCTTGACCGGGGAGGGCTATGGCTACACCTTC. Encoded protein: CASSLTGEGYGYTF. The whole variable domain, remainder taken from reference TRBV5-1 and TRBJ1-2, is KAGVTQTPRYLIKTRGQQVTLSCSPISGHRSVSWYQQTPGQGLQFLFEYFSETQRNKGNFPGRFSGRQFSNSRSEMNVSTLELGDSALYLCASSLTGEGYGYTFGSGTRLTVV.

This clone was found a few times. CDR3 bases: TGTGCCACCAGTGATTTAGGGACAGAAAATGGCTACACCTTC. This sequence encodes CATSDLGTENGYTF. The chain couples TRBV24-1 to TRBJ1-2, with TRBD1 matching 7 bases. CDR1 and CDR2 from the germline V gene are KGHDR and SFDVKD. The length of the CDR3 is 14 residues. V trimming: 1 base; J trimming: 6 bases; junction bases outside the gene matches: 4.

The rearrangement joins TRBV11-2 to TRBJ2-1; D is unresolved. The CDR3 totals 14 residues. Germline lookup yields CDR1 SGHAT and CDR2 FQNNGV. The V and J ends lost 5 bases and 4 bases respectively, with 12 bases between them. Here the CDR3 DNA reads TGTGCCAGCAGCCCTCATGGCCTATACAATGAGCAGTTCTTC. This encodes CASSPHGLYNEQFF.

The genes are TRBV7-8 and TRBJ2-3; a possible D gene is TRBD1 (6 bases). CDR1 and CDR2 from the germline V gene are SGHVS and FQNEAQ. The V gene lost 2 bases and the J gene lost 2 bases, with 14 bases spanning the gap. The CDR3 spans 16 residues. The CDR3 sequence is CASSLISGVLTDTQYF. CDR3 DNA: TGTGCCAGCAGCTTAATCTCAGGGGTCCTCACAGATACGCAGTATTTT.

The table lists this clone with a few counts. The V call is TRBV12-3 or TRBV12-4, the J call TRBJ1-3; D call uncertain. The CDR3 spans 15 residues. The V end was cut by 3 bases, the J end by 0 bases, with 9 bases between. For the CDR3, the DNA is TGTGCCAGCAGTTTGCTGCGGGGCTCTGGAAACACCATATATTTT. This encodes CASSLLRGSGNTIYF.